This T cell receptor beta chain stems from a study of T-cell reconstitution after alpha-beta-depleted transplantation in children. Trimming removed 6 bases at V and 6 bases at J, with 9 bases between. The CDR3 loop spans 10 amino acids. CDR1 DFQATT and CDR2 SNEGSKA come from the germline V gene (reference sequence). Points on this clonotype: No antigen is known for it.

Unique molecular identifiers were incorporated when the TCRbeta library was constructed. Each CDR3 protein gets one entry after TCRdb re-called the PCR reads with MiXCR. This table has about 980,000 distinct CDR3 sequences, about 29% appearing once. General study results and limits: The study reportedly traced alpha-beta T cells about two months after transplant to several hundred expanded graft clones. At one year after transplant, newly produced T cells mostly accounted for T-cell counts and diversity.

Source: PBMCs, mostly from graft donor cells, taken 360 days after TCRalphabeta/CD19-depleted stem cell transplant. The origin of this receptor is a boy under two years old who had a stem cell transplant for SCID, so the T cells may come from the graft donor. The chain is built from TRBV20-1 and TRBJ2-7; D tentatively reads TRBD1 or TRBD2 (6 bases each). The CDR3 nucleotides are TGCAGTGCCCCGGGGGCCGAGCAGTACTTC. It encodes CSAPGAEQYF.